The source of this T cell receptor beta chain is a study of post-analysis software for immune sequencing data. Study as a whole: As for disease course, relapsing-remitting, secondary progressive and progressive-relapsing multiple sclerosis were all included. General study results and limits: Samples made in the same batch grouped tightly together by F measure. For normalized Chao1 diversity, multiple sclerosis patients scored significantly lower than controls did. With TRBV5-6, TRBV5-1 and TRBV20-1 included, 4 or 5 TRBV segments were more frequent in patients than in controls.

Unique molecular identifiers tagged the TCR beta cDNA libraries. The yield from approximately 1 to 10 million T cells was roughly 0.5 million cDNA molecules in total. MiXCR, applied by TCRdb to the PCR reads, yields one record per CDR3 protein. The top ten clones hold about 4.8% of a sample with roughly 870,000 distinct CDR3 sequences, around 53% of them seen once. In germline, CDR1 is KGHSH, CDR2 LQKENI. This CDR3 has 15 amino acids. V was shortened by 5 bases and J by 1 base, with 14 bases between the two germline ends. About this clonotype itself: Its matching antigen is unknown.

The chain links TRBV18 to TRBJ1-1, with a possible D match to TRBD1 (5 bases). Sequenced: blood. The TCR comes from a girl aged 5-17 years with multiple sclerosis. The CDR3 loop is CASSTLTVANTEAFF. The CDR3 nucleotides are TGTGCCAGCTCAACATTGACAGTGGCGAACACTGAAGCTTTCTTT.